This TCR beta chain was obtained from a study of Ad26.COV2.S vaccination and SARS-CoV-2 variants. Study details: A participant enrolled in the COV1001 Ad26.COV2.S trial arm provided the sample. Intramuscular Ad26.COV2.S doses were given once or twice, 56 days apart. General study findings and limits: People given the vaccine had a wider spike-specific TCR breadth than placebo recipients did. TCR breadth and depth estimates may have understated total T cell responses.

Treatment meaning: some 20 received Ad26.COV2.S at low or high dose, single or two shots; about five received placebo; per-sample allocation not given. The samples were gathered on day 63 after the first injection of vaccine or placebo. Trimming removed 0 bases from V and 4 bases from J, with 6 bases in between. The CDR3 length is 13 residues. Germline V gives CDR1 SEHNR, CDR2 FQNEAQ (reference sequence). Assay: immunoSEQ multiplex PCR; the TCRdb copy retains only in-frame clones and omits some. The sample has fewer than 900,000 clones; around 92% are singletons. On this clone: Its antigen remains unidentified.

The gene calls are TRBV7-9 and TRBJ1-2, with D unresolved. The source is a person aged 18 to 65 who received the Ad26.COV2.S COVID-19 vaccine or a placebo. Specimen: peripheral blood, collected in a trial of Ad26.COV2.S vaccine versus placebo. The CDR3 loop is CASSLAPTYGYTF. DNA of the CDR3: TGTGCCAGCAGCTTAGCCCCTACCTATGGCTACACCTTC.